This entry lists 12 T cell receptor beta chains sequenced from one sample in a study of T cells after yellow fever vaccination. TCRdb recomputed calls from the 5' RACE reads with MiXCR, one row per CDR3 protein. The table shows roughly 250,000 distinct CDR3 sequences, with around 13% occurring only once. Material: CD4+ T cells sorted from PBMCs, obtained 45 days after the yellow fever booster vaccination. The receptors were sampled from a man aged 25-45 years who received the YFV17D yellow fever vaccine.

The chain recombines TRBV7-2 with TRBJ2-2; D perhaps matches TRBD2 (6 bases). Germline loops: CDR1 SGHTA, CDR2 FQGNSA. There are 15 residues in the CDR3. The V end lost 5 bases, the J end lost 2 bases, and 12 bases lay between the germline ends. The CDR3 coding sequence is TGTGCCAGCAGCCAGATGGGGGGTAACACCGGGGAGCTGTTTTTT. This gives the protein CASSQMGGNTGELFF.

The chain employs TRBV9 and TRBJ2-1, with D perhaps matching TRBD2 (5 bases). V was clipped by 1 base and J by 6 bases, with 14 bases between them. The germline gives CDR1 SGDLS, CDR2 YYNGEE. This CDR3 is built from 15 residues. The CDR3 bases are TGTGCCAGCAGCGTACAAGGGAACGGAGGCAATGAGCAGTTCTTC. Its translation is CASSVQGNGGNEQFF.

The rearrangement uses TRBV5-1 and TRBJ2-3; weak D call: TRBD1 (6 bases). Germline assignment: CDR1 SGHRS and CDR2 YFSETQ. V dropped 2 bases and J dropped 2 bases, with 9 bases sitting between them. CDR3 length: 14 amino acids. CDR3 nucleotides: TGCGCCAGCAGCTTTGGGGACAACACAGATACGCAGTATTTT. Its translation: CASSFGDNTDTQYF.

The CDR3 reads CASSPTGGRNEQYF. The CDR3 DNA follows: TGTGCCAGCAGCCCGACAGGGGGCCGAAACGAGCAGTACTTC. The chain links TRBV7-2 to TRBJ2-7, with 10 bases that match TRBD1. The CDR3 is made up of 14 amino acids. Germline CDR1 is SGHTA and CDR2 is FQGNSA. Losses at the gene ends were 5 bases for V and 5 bases for J; bases not matched to a gene: 6.

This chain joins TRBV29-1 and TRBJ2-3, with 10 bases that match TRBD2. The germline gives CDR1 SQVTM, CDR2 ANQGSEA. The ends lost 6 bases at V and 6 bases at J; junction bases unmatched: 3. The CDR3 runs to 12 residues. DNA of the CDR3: TGCAGCGTCGCGACTAGCGGGGATACGCAGTATTTT. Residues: CSVATSGDTQYF.

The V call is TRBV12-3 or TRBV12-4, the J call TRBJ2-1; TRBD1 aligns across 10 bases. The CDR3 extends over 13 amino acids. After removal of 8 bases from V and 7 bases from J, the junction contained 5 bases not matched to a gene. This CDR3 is CASRDRGRNEQFF. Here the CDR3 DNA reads TGTGCCAGCCGGGACAGGGGAAGAAATGAGCAGTTCTTC.

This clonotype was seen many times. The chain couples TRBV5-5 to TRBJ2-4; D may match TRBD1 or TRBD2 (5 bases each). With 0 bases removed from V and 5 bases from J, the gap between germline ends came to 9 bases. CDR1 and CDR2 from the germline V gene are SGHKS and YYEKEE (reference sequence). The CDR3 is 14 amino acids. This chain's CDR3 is CASSLEGSENIQYF. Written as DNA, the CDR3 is TGTGCCAGCAGCTTGGAGGGGAGCGAAAACATTCAGTACTTC.

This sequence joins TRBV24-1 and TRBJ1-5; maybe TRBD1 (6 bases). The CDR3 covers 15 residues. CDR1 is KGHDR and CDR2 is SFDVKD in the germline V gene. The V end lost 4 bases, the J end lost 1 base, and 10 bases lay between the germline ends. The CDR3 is CATSDQQGSNQPQHF. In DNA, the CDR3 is TGTGCCACCAGTGACCAACAGGGCAGCAATCAGCCCCAGCATTTT.

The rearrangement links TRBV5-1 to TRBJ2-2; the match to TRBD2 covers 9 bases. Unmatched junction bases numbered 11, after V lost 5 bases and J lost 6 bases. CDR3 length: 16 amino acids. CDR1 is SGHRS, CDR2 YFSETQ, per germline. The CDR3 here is CASRYLASGKAGELFF. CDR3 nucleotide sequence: TGCGCCAGCAGATACCTTGCTAGCGGGAAGGCCGGGGAGCTGTTTTTT.

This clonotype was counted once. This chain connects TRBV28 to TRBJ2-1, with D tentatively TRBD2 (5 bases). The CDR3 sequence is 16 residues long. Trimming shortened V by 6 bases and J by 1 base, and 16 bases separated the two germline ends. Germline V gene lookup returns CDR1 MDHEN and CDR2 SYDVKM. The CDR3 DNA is TGTGCCAGCAGCCCTGGGCTAGCAGGTTCCTACAATGAGCAGTTCTTC. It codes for CASSPGLAGSYNEQFF.

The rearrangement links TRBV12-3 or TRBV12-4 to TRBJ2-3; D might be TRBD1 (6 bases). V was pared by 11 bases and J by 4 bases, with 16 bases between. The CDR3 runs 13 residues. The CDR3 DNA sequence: TGTGCCGTCAACAGGGACGGCCCAGATACGCAGTATTTT. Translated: CAVNRDGPDTQYF.

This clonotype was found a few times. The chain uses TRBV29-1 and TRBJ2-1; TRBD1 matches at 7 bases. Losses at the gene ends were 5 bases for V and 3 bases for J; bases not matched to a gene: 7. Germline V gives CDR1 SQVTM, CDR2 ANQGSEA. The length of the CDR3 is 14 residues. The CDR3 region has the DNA TGCAGCGTTTCACAGGGGCCCTACTACAATGAGCAGTTCTTC. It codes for CSVSQGPYYNEQFF.